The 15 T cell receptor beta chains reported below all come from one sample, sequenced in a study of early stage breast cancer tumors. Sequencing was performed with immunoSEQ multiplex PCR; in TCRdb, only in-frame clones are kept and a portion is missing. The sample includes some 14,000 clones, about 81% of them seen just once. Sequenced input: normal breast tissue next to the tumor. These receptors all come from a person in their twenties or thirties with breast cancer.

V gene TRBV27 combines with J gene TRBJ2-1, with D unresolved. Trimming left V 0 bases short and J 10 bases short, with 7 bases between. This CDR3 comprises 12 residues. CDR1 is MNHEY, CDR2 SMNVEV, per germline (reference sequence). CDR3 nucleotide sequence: TGTGCCAGCAGTTTATCTGGGCTAGAGCAGTTCTTC. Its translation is CASSLSGLEQFF.

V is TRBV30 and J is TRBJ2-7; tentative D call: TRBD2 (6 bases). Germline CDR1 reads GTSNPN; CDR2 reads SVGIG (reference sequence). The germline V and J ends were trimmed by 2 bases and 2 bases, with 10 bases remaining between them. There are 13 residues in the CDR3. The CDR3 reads CAWSKGGTYEQYF. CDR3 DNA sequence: TGTGCCTGGAGTAAAGGCGGGACCTACGAGCAGTACTTC. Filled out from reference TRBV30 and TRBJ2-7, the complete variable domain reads SQTIHQWPATLVQPVGSPLSLECTVEGTSNPNLYWYRQAAGRGLQLLFYSVGIGQISSEVPQNLSASRPQDRQFILSSKKLLLSDSGFYLCAWSKGGTYEQYFGPGTRLTVT.

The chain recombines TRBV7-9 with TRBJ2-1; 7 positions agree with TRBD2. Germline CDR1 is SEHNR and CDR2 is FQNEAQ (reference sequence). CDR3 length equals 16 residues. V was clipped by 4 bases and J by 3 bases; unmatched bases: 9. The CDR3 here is CASSYPSGPSYNEQFF. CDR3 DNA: TGTGCCAGCAGCTACCCTAGCGGTCCTAGCTACAATGAGCAGTTCTTC.

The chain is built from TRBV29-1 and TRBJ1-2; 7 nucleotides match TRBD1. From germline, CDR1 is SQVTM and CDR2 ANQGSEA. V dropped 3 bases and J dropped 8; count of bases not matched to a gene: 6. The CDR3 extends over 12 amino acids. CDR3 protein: CSVEGGGWGYTF. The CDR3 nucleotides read TGCAGCGTTGAGGGAGGGGGCTGGGGCTACACCTTC. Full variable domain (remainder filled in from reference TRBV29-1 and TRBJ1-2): SAVISQKPSRDICQRGTSLTIQCQVDSQVTMMFWYRQQPGQSLTLIATANQGSEATYESGFVIDKFPISRPNLTFSTLTVSNMSPEDSSIYLCSVEGGGWGYTFGSGTRLTVV.

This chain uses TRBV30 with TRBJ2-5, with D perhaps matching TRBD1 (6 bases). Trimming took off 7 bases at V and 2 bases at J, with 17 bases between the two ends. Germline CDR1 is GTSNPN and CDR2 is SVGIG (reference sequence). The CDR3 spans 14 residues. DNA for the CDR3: TGTGCCTACGCGCCAGGACAGCTACAAGAGACCCAGTACTTC. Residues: CAYAPGQLQETQYF.

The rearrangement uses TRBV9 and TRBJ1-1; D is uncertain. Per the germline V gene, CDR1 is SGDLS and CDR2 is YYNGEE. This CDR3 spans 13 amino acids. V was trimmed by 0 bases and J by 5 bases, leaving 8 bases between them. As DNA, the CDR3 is TGTGCCAGCAGCGTAGCCCTAGGAACTGAAGCTTTCTTT. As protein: CASSVALGTEAFF.

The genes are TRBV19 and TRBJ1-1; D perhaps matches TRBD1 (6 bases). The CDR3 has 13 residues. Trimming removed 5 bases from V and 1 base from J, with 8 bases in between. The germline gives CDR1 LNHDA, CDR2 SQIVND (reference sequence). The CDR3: CASSPRGNTEAFF. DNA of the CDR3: TGTGCCAGTAGTCCCAGGGGGAACACTGAAGCTTTCTTT.

Here the CDR3 reads CASSRTGVETQYF. The CDR3 DNA reads as TGTGCCAGCAGTCGGACAGGTGTGGAGACCCAGTACTTC. The rearrangement uses TRBV13 and TRBJ2-5; 7 positions agree with TRBD1. J gave up 5 bases and V 6 bases, and 6 bases lay outside the gene matches. CDR3 length equals 13 residues. CDR1 and CDR2 (germline): PRHDT, FYEKMQ (reference sequence).

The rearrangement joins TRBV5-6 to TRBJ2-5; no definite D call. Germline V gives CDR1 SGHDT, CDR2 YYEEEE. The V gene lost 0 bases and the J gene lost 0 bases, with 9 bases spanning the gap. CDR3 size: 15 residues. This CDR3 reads CASSLERTNQETQYF. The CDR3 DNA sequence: TGTGCCAGCAGCTTGGAGCGTACAAACCAAGAGACCCAGTACTTC.

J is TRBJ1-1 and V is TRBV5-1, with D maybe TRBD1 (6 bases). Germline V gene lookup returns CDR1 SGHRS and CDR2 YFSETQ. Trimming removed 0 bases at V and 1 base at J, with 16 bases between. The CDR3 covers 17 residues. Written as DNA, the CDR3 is TGCGCCAGCAGCTTGGGCCTCGCCGGGGGCCAGAACACTGAAGCTTTCTTT. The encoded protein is CASSLGLAGGQNTEAFF.

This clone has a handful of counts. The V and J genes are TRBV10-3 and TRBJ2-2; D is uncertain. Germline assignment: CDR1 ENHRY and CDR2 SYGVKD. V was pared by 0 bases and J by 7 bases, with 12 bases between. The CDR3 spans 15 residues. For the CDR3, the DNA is TGTGCCATCAGTGAGTCGTTAGTGGGAAGCGGGGAGCTGTTTTTT. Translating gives CAISESLVGSGELFF.

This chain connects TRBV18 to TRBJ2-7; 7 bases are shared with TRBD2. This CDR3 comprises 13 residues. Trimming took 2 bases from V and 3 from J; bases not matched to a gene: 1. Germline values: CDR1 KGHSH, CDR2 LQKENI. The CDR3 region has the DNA TGTGCCAGCTCACCAGGACTAGGCTACGAGCAGTACTTC. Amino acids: CASSPGLGYEQYF.

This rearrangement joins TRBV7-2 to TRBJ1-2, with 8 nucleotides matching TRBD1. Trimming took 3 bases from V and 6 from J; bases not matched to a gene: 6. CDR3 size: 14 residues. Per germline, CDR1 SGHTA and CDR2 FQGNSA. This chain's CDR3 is CASSFLGQVHGYTF. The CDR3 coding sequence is TGTGCCAGCAGCTTCTTGGGACAGGTCCATGGCTACACCTTC.

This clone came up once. CDR3: CASSATTWGDEQYF. CDR3 DNA sequence: TGTGCCAGCAGCGCGACTACCTGGGGGGACGAGCAGTACTTC. The rearrangement joins TRBV9 to TRBJ2-7; TRBD2 might be the D (6 bases). This CDR3 has 14 residues. With 3 bases removed from V and 5 bases from J, the gap between germline ends came to 15 bases. Germline CDR1 reads SGDLS; CDR2 reads YYNGEE.

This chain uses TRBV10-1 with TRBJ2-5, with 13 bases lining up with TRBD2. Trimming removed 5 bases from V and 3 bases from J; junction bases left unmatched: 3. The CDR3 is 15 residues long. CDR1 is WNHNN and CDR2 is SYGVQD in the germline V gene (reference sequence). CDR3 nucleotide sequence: TGCGCCAGCAGTAGACTAGCGGGAGGTGAAGAGACCCAGTACTTC. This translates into CASSRLAGGEETQYF.